Below are 18 T cell receptor beta chains sequenced from a single sample in a study of T cell repertoires in cytomegalovirus infection. Their antigen targets remain unknown. TCRdb itself ran the reads through MiXCR, one entry per CDR3 protein. Among 650,000 to 900,000 distinct CDR3 sequences, approximately 32% were seen once, and the ten largest hold around 12%. The sequences come from cultured CD8+ T cells from PBMCs, collected from culture after CMV antigen stimulation. Every receptor here comes from a human donor in good health (CMV status not recorded). Some clones in this sample may be carry-over from other donors' samples.

CDR3 residues: CASTPWAGSNTEAFF. The CDR3 DNA sequence: TGTGCCAGCACTCCTTGGGCAGGGTCGAACACTGAAGCTTTCTTT. The V and J genes are TRBV2 and TRBJ1-1; the D gene is possibly TRBD1 (5 bases). From germline, CDR1 is SNHLY and CDR2 FYNNEI. This CDR3 has 15 amino acids. V lost 7 bases, J lost 1 base, and 16 bases lay in between.

This clonotype was seen ten or more times. The genes are TRBV12-5 and TRBJ1-2; D is possibly TRBD1 (5 bases). V lost 1 base and J lost 6, with 21 bases in between. The CDR3 spans 17 residues. CDR1 is LGHNT, CDR2 FRNRAP, per germline. The CDR3 loop reads CASGLGRRTPYGHGYTF. The DNA of the CDR3 is TGTGCTAGTGGTTTGGGCAGAAGGACACCCTACGGCCATGGCTACACCTTC.

The sample holds a few counts of this clonotype. The gene calls are TRBV11-3 and TRBJ2-1; 7 bases map to TRBD2. After removal of 4 bases from V and 4 bases from J, the junction contained 7 bases not matched to a gene. This CDR3 has 15 residues. Germline lookup yields CDR1 SGHNT and CDR2 YENEEA. The CDR3 DNA follows: TGTGCCAGCAGCTGGAAGTCTAGCGGATACAATGAGCAGTTCTTC. As protein: CASSWKSSGYNEQFF.

J is TRBJ2-7 and V is TRBV7-6; weak D call: TRBD2 (5 bases). The ends were cut back, 2 bases at V and 0 bases at J, with 14 bases in the middle. This CDR3 contains 16 residues. Per germline, CDR1 SGHVS and CDR2 FNYEAQ. The CDR3 is CASSLWGTGSSYEQYF. The CDR3 DNA reads TGTGCCAGCAGCTTATGGGGAACTGGGAGCTCCTACGAGCAGTACTTC.

This clonotype was seen many times. CDR3 coding DNA: TGTGCCATCAGCAAGACAGGGGAGGCCTCTAACTATGGCTACACCTTC. Translation: CAISKTGEASNYGYTF. The rearrangement joins TRBV10-3 to TRBJ1-2, with 8 bases lining up with TRBD1. With V trimmed by 6 bases and J by 0 bases, 9 bases remained unmatched. The CDR3 is 16 amino acids. Germline V gene data show CDR1 as ENHRY and CDR2 as SYGVKD.

The CDR3 coding sequence is TGTGCCAGCAGCTCCTTCTTTGACACTGAAGCTTTCTTT. It encodes CASSSFFDTEAFF. The chain is built from TRBV13 and TRBJ1-1; no reliable D call. The ends were cut back, 4 bases at V and 3 bases at J, with 9 bases in the middle. Germline values: CDR1 PRHDT, CDR2 FYEKMQ (reference sequence). This CDR3 has 13 amino acids.

This clonotype was observed a few times. The rearrangement links TRBV11-3 to TRBJ2-1; 8 bases match TRBD2. The V gene's germline CDR1 is SGHNT and CDR2 YENEEA. Trimming removed 5 bases from V and 2 bases from J; junction bases left unmatched: 5. This CDR3 is 15 amino acids long. The CDR3 DNA is TGTGCCAGCAGCCAGCGGGGGTCAACCTACAATGAGCAGTTCTTC. It is translated as CASSQRGSTYNEQFF.

V is TRBV24-1 and J is TRBJ2-1, with 10 bases that match TRBD1. Trimming cost V 10 bases and J 8 bases; bases outside gene matches: 10. The CDR3 has 14 amino acids. Looked up from germline, CDR1 is KGHDR and CDR2 is SFDVKD. CDR3 in amino acids: CATIRDRGFDEQFF. CDR3 nucleotides: TGTGCCACAATCCGGGACAGGGGTTTTGATGAGCAGTTCTTC.

The sample holds a few counts of this clonotype. The gene calls are TRBV7-9 and TRBJ2-7, with 8 bases fitting TRBD1. Germline assignment: CDR1 SEHNR and CDR2 FQNEAQ (reference sequence). The junction had 8 bases not matched to a gene; V was cut back by 4 bases and J by 3 bases. The CDR3 spans 15 residues. The CDR3 DNA is TGTGCCAGCAGCTCAGAACCGACAGGGGACTACGAGCAGTACTTC. Residues: CASSSEPTGDYEQYF. The whole variable domain, filled in from reference TRBV7-9 and TRBJ2-7, reads DTGVSQNPRHKITKRGQNVTFRCDPISEHNRLYWYRQTLGQGPEFLTYFQNEAQLEKSRLLSDRFSAERPKGSFSTLEIQRTEQGDSAMYLCASSSEPTGDYEQYFGPGTRLTVT.

The V gene is TRBV3-1, the J gene TRBJ1-1; D gene unclear. V lost 0 bases, J lost 3 bases, and 14 bases lay in between. This CDR3 is built from 16 residues. CDR1 and CDR2 from the germline V gene are LGHDT and YNNKEL (reference sequence). The CDR3 protein is CASSQEGSSRDTEAFF. CDR3 sequence (DNA): TGTGCCAGCAGCCAAGAGGGGTCATCGAGGGACACTGAAGCTTTCTTT.

This clonotype was recorded at least ten times. This chain joins TRBV7-9 and TRBJ2-2, with D hard to call. CDR3 length: 14 residues. Trimming left V 8 bases short and J 0 bases short, with 10 bases between. CDR1 and CDR2 (germline): SEHNR, FQNEAQ (reference sequence). DNA for the CDR3: TGTGCCAGCGCCCAATATTCGAACACCGGGGAGCTGTTTTTT. It specifies CASAQYSNTGELFF.

The rearrangement joins TRBV6-1 to TRBJ2-5; D is undetermined. CDR1 and CDR2 from the germline V gene are MNHNS and SASEGT. The CDR3 extends over 16 amino acids. V gave up 2 bases and J gave up 3 bases, with 16 bases separating them. The CDR3 protein is CASSEYWQGNEETQYF. CDR3 DNA sequence: TGTGCCAGCAGTGAATACTGGCAAGGGAATGAAGAGACCCAGTACTTC.

CDR3: CSVADLGQSQETQYF. CDR3 DNA sequence: TGCAGCGTCGCAGACCTCGGACAGTCACAAGAGACCCAGTACTTC. The chain couples TRBV29-1 to TRBJ2-5; tentative D call: TRBD1 (6 bases). The germline V gene encodes CDR1 SQVTM and CDR2 ANQGSEA. The CDR3 totals 15 residues. Trimming shortened V by 6 bases and J by 2 bases, and 19 bases separated the two germline ends.

Only a few counts were recorded for this clonotype. The chain recombines TRBV6-2 or TRBV6-3 with TRBJ1-1, with TRBD1 matching 7 bases. V dropped 0 bases and J dropped 1; count of bases not matched to a gene: 8. This CDR3 comprises 17 residues. Germline V CDR1 and CDR2: MNHEY, SVGEGT. In DNA, the CDR3 is TGTGCCAGCAGTTACTCGCGACAGGGTGGAGGGAACACTGAAGCTTTCTTT. Translated: CASSYSRQGGGNTEAFF.

This clonotype was found a few times. The rearrangement joins TRBV6-2 or TRBV6-3 to TRBJ1-5, with D unresolved. Deletions cut 6 bases from V and 2 bases from J, with 14 bases between. The CDR3 has 15 amino acids. Germline V gene sequence: CDR1 MNHEY, CDR2 SVGEGT. The CDR3 here is CASRNVTGGNQPQHF. In nucleotides, the CDR3 is TGTGCCAGCAGGAATGTGACGGGAGGCAATCAGCCCCAGCATTTT.

This sequence joins TRBV28 and TRBJ2-3; no clear D gene. In germline, CDR1 is MDHEN, CDR2 SYDVKM. The CDR3 contains 15 residues. Trimming took off 3 bases at V and 0 bases at J, with 10 bases between the two ends. CDR3 sequence reads: CASSFIETSTDTQYF. In DNA form, the CDR3 reads TGTGCCAGCAGTTTTATCGAGACAAGCACAGATACGCAGTATTTT.

The table lists this clonotype with many counts. The chain employs TRBV7-9 and TRBJ2-5, with 7 bases identical to TRBD2. CDR1 is SEHNR, CDR2 FQNEAQ, per germline (reference sequence). The length of the CDR3 is 17 residues. Unmatched junction bases numbered 10, after V lost 0 bases and J lost 3 bases. For the CDR3, the DNA is TGTGCCAGCAGCTTAGCGAACGGACGACGGGGGGAAGAGACCCAGTACTTC. Its translation: CASSLANGRRGEETQYF.

The genes are TRBV19 and TRBJ1-2; a possible D gene is TRBD1 (5 bases). This CDR3 comprises 15 residues. V was shortened by 5 bases and J by 5 bases, with 18 bases between the two germline ends. CDR1 is LNHDA and CDR2 is SQIVND in the germline V gene (reference sequence). The chain's CDR3 is CASSLEQGFGYGYTF. CDR3 bases: TGTGCCAGTAGTCTCGAGCAGGGTTTTGGTTATGGCTACACCTTC.